The 28 T cell receptor beta chains presented below share a single source sample, sequenced in a study of OX40 agonist ivuxolimab in advanced cancers. Here immunoSEQ multiplex PCR was the method, and the copy in TCRdb shows in-frame clones only, minus some. The repertoire holds approximately 100,000 clones, with about nine tenths as singletons. This sample comprised CD4+ or CD8+ T cells sorted from blood, obtained in a trial of the OX40 agonist ivuxolimab. These receptor sequences come from an adult with an advanced solid tumor such as melanoma, head and neck, liver or kidney cancer.

The chain has TRBV30 and TRBJ2-7; D remains ambiguous. The V gene lost 3 bases and the J gene lost 7 bases, with 19 bases spanning the gap. Germline V gene data show CDR1 as GTSNPN and CDR2 as SVGIG (reference sequence). The CDR3 has 14 residues. The CDR3 DNA follows: TGTGCCTGGAGCAGGTTAGGAGTCACGGGTGAGCAGTACTTC. The encoded protein is CAWSRLGVTGEQYF. Variable domain in full (rest from reference TRBV30 and TRBJ2-7): SQTIHQWPATLVQPVGSPLSLECTVEGTSNPNLYWYRQAAGRGLQLLFYSVGIGQISSEVPQNLSASRPQDRQFILSSKKLLLSDSGFYLCAWSRLGVTGEQYFGPGTRLTVT.

V usage is TRBV30 and J usage is TRBJ1-5; tentatively, D is TRBD1 (5 bases). The germline V and J ends were trimmed by 3 bases and 5 bases, with 11 bases remaining between them. CDR1 is GTSNPN and CDR2 is SVGIG in the germline V gene (reference sequence). This CDR3 contains 13 residues. CDR3 nucleotide sequence: TGTGCCTGGAGAGGCAGGGCGGATCAGCCCCAGCATTTT. The encoded protein is CAWRGRADQPQHF.

The chain combines TRBV15 with TRBJ2-2, with TRBD1 matching over 8 bases. The J segment lost 0 bases and the V segment lost 0 bases, leaving 9 bases of the junction unmatched. Germline assignment: CDR1 LNHNV and CDR2 YYDKDF (reference sequence). CDR3 length: 19 residues. CDR3 coding DNA: TGTGCCACCAGCAGAGATCTACGACAGGGGAACCCGAACACCGGGGAGCTGTTTTTT. This encodes CATSRDLRQGNPNTGELFF.

The gene calls are TRBV18 and TRBJ1-2, with 8 bases aligning to TRBD1. Per the germline V gene, CDR1 is KGHSH and CDR2 is LQKENI. This CDR3 has 13 residues. After removal of 4 bases from V and 8 bases from J, the junction contained 6 bases not matched to a gene. The CDR3 here is CASSQDRAWGYTF. The CDR3 region has the DNA TGTGCCAGCTCACAGGACAGGGCCTGGGGCTACACCTTC.

This chain connects TRBV30 to TRBJ2-1, with no clear D. The CDR3 has 13 residues. V was trimmed by 0 bases and J by 3 bases, leaving 6 bases between them. Germline CDR1 reads GTSNPN; CDR2 reads SVGIG (reference sequence). CDR3 in amino acids: CAWSVRSYNEQFF. The DNA of the CDR3 is TGTGCCTGGAGTGTTAGGAGCTACAATGAGCAGTTCTTC.

Written as DNA, the CDR3 is TGTGCCAGCAGCGCCAGACAGGGGGTGTTCTATGGCTACACCTTC. It is translated as CASSARQGVFYGYTF. The V gene is TRBV5-4, the J gene TRBJ1-2, with 9 bases matching TRBD1. The CDR3 has 15 residues. Trimming took 4 bases from V and 4 from J; bases not matched to a gene: 8. In germline, CDR1 is SGHNT, CDR2 YYREEE (reference sequence).

The V call is TRBV5-1, the J call TRBJ1-3, with unresolved D. CDR3 length equals 15 residues. The V end lost 2 bases, the J end lost 0 bases, and 9 bases lay between the germline ends. Per germline, CDR1 SGHRS and CDR2 YFSETQ. Here the CDR3 DNA reads TGCGCCAGCAGCTTCTCAGGCGTCTCTGGAAACACCATATATTTT. This sequence encodes CASSFSGVSGNTIYF.

J is TRBJ2-3 and V is TRBV5-1, with 12 bases that match TRBD1. V lost 4 bases, J lost 3 bases, and 9 bases stayed unmatched. CDR3 length equals 17 residues. Germline assignment: CDR1 SGHRS and CDR2 YFSETQ. In nucleotides, the CDR3 is TGCGCCAGCAGCCCGCCCGGGACAGGGGGCGCGACAGATACGCAGTATTTT. Protein product: CASSPPGTGGATDTQYF.

This clone was seen just once. The chain links TRBV19 to TRBJ2-7, with D perhaps TRBD2 (5 bases). Trimming removed 2 bases from V and 3 bases from J, with 11 bases in between. Germline V gene sequence: CDR1 LNHDA, CDR2 SQIVND (reference sequence). The CDR3 is 14 residues long. The CDR3 coding sequence is TGTGCCAGTAGTATAAGCGGCAGCTTCTACGAGCAGTACTTC. Encoded protein: CASSISGSFYEQYF.

This clone appeared a single time. The chain joins TRBV7-3 to TRBJ2-5; 14 bases map to TRBD2. CDR3 length: 15 amino acids. Germline trimming cut 5 bases from V and 5 bases from J; bases unmatched to any gene: 4. CDR1 is SGHTA and CDR2 is FQGTGA in the germline V gene. The CDR3 sequence: CASSLGLAGVETQYF. CDR3 bases: TGTGCCAGCAGCCTGGGACTAGCGGGAGTGGAGACCCAGTACTTC. The full variable domain, its missing parts supplied by reference TRBV7-3 and TRBJ2-5, is GAGVSQTPSNKVTEKGKYVELRCDPISGHTALYWYRQSLGQGPEFLIYFQGTGAADDSGLPNDRFFAVRPEGSVSTLKIQRTERGDSAVYLCASSLGLAGVETQYFGPGTRLLVL.

This clone has just one count. The chain is built from TRBV4-1 and TRBJ1-3; D uncertain. Germline V gene lookup returns CDR1 MGHRA and CDR2 YSYEKL. The CDR3 runs to 15 residues. Between the trimmed V and J ends, which lost 1 base and 0 bases, there was a span of 7 bases. The CDR3: CASSQVKDSGNTIYF. The CDR3, as DNA: TGCGCCAGCAGCCAAGTTAAAGACTCTGGAAACACCATATATTTT.

The chain has TRBV21-1 and TRBJ2-7; the table assigns TRBD2, which was not confirmed against the DNA. TRBV21-1 is a known pseudogene. CDR3 length equals 14 residues. Here the CDR3 reads CASSRRGLYYEQYF. The CDR3 region has the DNA TGTGCCAGCAGCAGAAGAGGGCTTTACTACGAGCAGTACTTC.

This sequence joins TRBV6-5 and TRBJ2-7; 8 bases fit TRBD1. There are 15 residues in the CDR3. J lost 2 bases, V lost 6 bases, and 9 bases had no gene match. CDR1 is MNHEY and CDR2 is SVGAGI in the germline V gene. The CDR3: CASRDQGAPTYEQYF. DNA for the CDR3: TGTGCCAGCAGGGATCAGGGGGCTCCAACCTACGAGCAGTACTTC.

This chain links TRBV14 with TRBJ2-2; TRBD2 matches at 13 bases. Looked up from germline, CDR1 is SGHDN and CDR2 is FVKESK. The CDR3 consists of 16 residues. V trimming: 4 bases; J trimming: 8 bases; junction bases outside the gene matches: 7. The CDR3 sequence is CASSPGLAGVVGELFF. The DNA of the CDR3 is TGTGCCAGCAGCCCCGGACTAGCGGGAGTTGTGGGGGAGCTGTTTTTT.

The chain joins TRBV11-2 to TRBJ1-2; no clear D. Germline CDR1 is SGHAT and CDR2 is FQNNGV. The CDR3 totals 13 residues. Trimming took off 3 bases at V and 4 bases at J, with 9 bases between the two ends. The CDR3 protein is CASSLARAYGYTF. Here the CDR3 DNA reads TGTGCCAGCAGCTTGGCGAGGGCCTATGGCTACACCTTC.

The chain has TRBV11-3 and TRBJ1-2, with D possibly matching TRBD1 (5 bases). This CDR3 region has 16 residues. Germline V CDR1 and CDR2: SGHNT, YENEEA. V lost 1 base to trimming and J lost 8 bases, with 20 bases between them. The CDR3 region is CASSLAGWDPSWGYTF. Here the CDR3 DNA reads TGTGCCAGCAGCTTAGCGGGTTGGGACCCAAGTTGGGGCTACACCTTC. The variable domain in full, with the rest retrieved from reference TRBV11-3 and TRBJ1-2, is EAGVVQSPRYKIIEKKQPVAFWCNPISGHNTLYWYLQNLGQGPELLIRYENEEAVDDSQLPKDRFSAERLKGVDSTLKIQPAELGDSAVYLCASSLAGWDPSWGYTFGSGTRLTVV.

The rearrangement joins TRBV9 to TRBJ2-5; 14 bases are shared with TRBD2. V shed 3 bases, J shed 5 bases, and the junction held 9 bases outside the gene matches. The CDR3 runs 17 residues. Germline-derived CDR1 and CDR2 are SGDLS and YYNGEE. CDR3 DNA: TGTGCCAGCAGCGAGGGACTAGCGGGAGTTGGCGGGGAGACCCAGTACTTC. It is translated as CASSEGLAGVGGETQYF.

A word on this clone: Germline and junction disagree at one end, which may indicate a read error. The rearrangement uses TRBV7-7 and TRBJ2-2; the match to TRBD1 covers 10 bases. CDR1 is SSHAT and CDR2 is FNYEAQ in the germline V gene (reference sequence). This CDR3 is 15 amino acids long. CDR3 sequence reads: CASSSGQGGTGELFF. The CDR3 DNA sequence: TGTGCTAGCAGCTCCGGACAGGGGGGGACCGGGGAGCTGTTTTTT.

V and J are TRBV15 and TRBJ2-7, with 9 bases lining up with TRBD2. In germline, CDR1 is LNHNV, CDR2 YYDKDF (reference sequence). The CDR3 has 15 amino acids. The trim removed 0 bases at V and 6 bases at J, leaving 6 bases unmatched. DNA for the CDR3: TGTGCCACCAGCAGAGACCAAGCGGGAGGACCCGAGCAGTACTTC. Residues: CATSRDQAGGPEQYF.

The chain recombines TRBV6-4 with TRBJ1-1; a weak D match, TRBD1 (6 bases). The germline V gene has CDR1 MRHNA and CDR2 SNTAGT. CDR3 size: 14 residues. Trimming removed 2 bases from V and 5 bases from J, with 12 bases in between. CDR3 sequence reads: CASSDGTGRTEAFF. The CDR3 DNA reads TGTGCCAGCAGTGACGGAACAGGGAGGACTGAAGCTTTCTTT.

V gene TRBV5-8 combines with J gene TRBJ1-5; tentatively, D is TRBD1 (5 bases). Germline lookup yields CDR1 SGHTS and CDR2 YDEGEE. This CDR3 comprises 17 residues. Trimming removed 0 bases from V and 0 bases from J, with 13 bases in between. This CDR3 reads CASSLAEGRTSNQPQHF. DNA for the CDR3: TGTGCCAGCAGCTTGGCCGAGGGACGTACTAGCAATCAGCCCCAGCATTTT.

This chain uses TRBV11-3 with TRBJ2-1; D remains ambiguous. The ends were cut back, 0 bases at V and 11 bases at J, with 8 bases in the middle. The CDR3 consists of 12 residues. CDR1 and CDR2 (germline): SGHNT, YENEEA. The CDR3 DNA sequence: TGTGCCAGCAGCTTAGATGGGTGGAAGCAGTTCTTC. Translated, it gives CASSLDGWKQFF. Full variable domain (remainder filled in from reference TRBV11-3 and TRBJ2-1): EAGVVQSPRYKIIEKKQPVAFWCNPISGHNTLYWYLQNLGQGPELLIRYENEEAVDDSQLPKDRFSAERLKGVDSTLKIQPAELGDSAVYLCASSLDGWKQFFGPGTRLTVL.

The J gene is TRBJ2-4, the V gene TRBV19; TRBD2 matches 8 bases. CDR1 and CDR2 from the germline V gene are LNHDA and SQIVND (reference sequence). The CDR3 length is 18 residues. V trimming: 1 base; J trimming: 1 base; junction bases outside the gene matches: 9. The CDR3 is CASSIAGGRETAKNIQYF. The CDR3 region has the DNA TGTGCCAGTAGTATAGCGGGAGGGAGGGAGACGGCCAAAAACATTCAGTACTTC.

The chain has TRBV6-6 and TRBJ2-7; the D is unclear. Trimming shortened V by 7 bases and J by 2 bases, and 15 bases separated the two germline ends. The CDR3 is 14 amino acids. Germline assignment: CDR1 MNHNY and CDR2 SVGAGI (reference sequence). The CDR3 coding sequence is TGTGCCAGCACCGAGGAGAGTCTTCCCTACGAGCAGTACTTC. Translation: CASTEESLPYEQYF.

CDR3 DNA: TGTGCCTGGAGTAAGGCAGGGTTCTATGGCTACACCTTC. This translates into CAWSKAGFYGYTF. The chain is built from TRBV30 and TRBJ1-2; possible D gene TRBD1, 5 bases. The CDR3 has 13 amino acids. Germline V gene data show CDR1 as GTSNPN and CDR2 as SVGIG (reference sequence). The V and J ends lost 2 bases and 4 bases respectively, with 11 bases between them.

The CDR3 spells CAWREGGANVLTF. CDR3 DNA sequence: TGTGCCTGGAGGGAAGGGGGGGCCAACGTCCTGACTTTC. This chain connects TRBV30 to TRBJ2-6; D gene ambiguous. The germline gives CDR1 GTSNPN, CDR2 SVGIG (reference sequence). CDR3 length equals 13 residues. Trimming left V 3 bases short and J 4 bases short, with 7 bases between.

Concerning this clone: Its ends do not fully match the called genes, so a read error is possible. The chain carries TRBV7-7 and TRBJ2-3, with 8 bases aligning to TRBD2. The CDR3 has 15 residues. Germline V gene data show CDR1 as SSHAT and CDR2 as FNYEAQ (reference sequence). The CDR3 bases are TGTGCTAGCAGCGTTGGACTAGCAGGGACAGATACGCAGTATTTT. Encoded protein: CASSVGLAGTDTQYF.

The CDR3 DNA sequence: TGTGCCAGCAGCCCTCAGGACAGGGCTAGGGAGCAGTTCTTC. This encodes CASSPQDRAREQFF. The rearrangement links TRBV5-4 to TRBJ2-1; 8 bases map to TRBD1. V was clipped by 4 bases and J by 10 bases; unmatched bases: 10. Germline CDR1 is SGHNT and CDR2 is YYREEE (reference sequence). The CDR3 totals 14 residues.